The 15 T cell receptor beta chains in this list originate from one sample, sequenced in a study of cytomegalovirus exposure and HLA in healthy donors. Primers included in the PCR were 60 Vbeta and 13 Jbeta primers. Assay: immunoSEQ multiplex PCR; the TCRdb copy retains only in-frame clones and omits some. The sample holds just under 80,000 clones. The sequenced sample consisted of PBMCs. The receptors were sampled from a man between 18 and 29 years old in good health and CMV-seropositive.

The CDR3 sequence is CASSERGGSETQYF. DNA of the CDR3: TGTGCCAGCAGTGAACGAGGGGGCTCAGAGACCCAGTACTTC. The rearrangement uses TRBV6-1 and TRBJ2-5, with TRBD1 matching 7 bases. The CDR3 has 14 amino acids. The J segment lost 4 bases and the V segment lost 2 bases, leaving 4 bases of the junction unmatched. Per the germline V gene, CDR1 is MNHNS and CDR2 is SASEGT.

This chain joins TRBV28 and TRBJ1-6; D is perhaps TRBD1 (6 bases). CDR1 is MDHEN and CDR2 is SYDVKM in the germline V gene. The CDR3 consists of 15 residues. V dropped 7 bases and J dropped 9 bases, with 19 bases sitting between them. CDR3 nucleotides: TGTGCCAGCACCACTGAGGGGGGGTACGGTTCACCCCTCCACTTT. Its protein is CASTTEGGYGSPLHF.

V is TRBV7-6 and J is TRBJ2-7, with 10 bases that match TRBD1. V was pared by 5 bases and J by 3 bases, with 4 bases of the junction left unmatched. The CDR3 extends over 14 amino acids. Germline values: CDR1 SGHVS, CDR2 FNYEAQ. Here the CDR3 DNA reads TGTGCCAGCAGCGCCGGGACAGGGGACTACGAGCAGTACTTC. It specifies CASSAGTGDYEQYF.

In regard to this clone: The junction departs from the called germline gene at one end, perhaps through a read error. This chain links TRBV7-8 with TRBJ2-5, with D possibly being TRBD1 or TRBD2 (7 bases each). Germline assignment: CDR1 SGHVS and CDR2 FQNEAQ. CDR3 length: 13 residues. The DNA of the CDR3 is TGTGCCTGCAGGGGGGGAGGCGGAGAGACCCAGTACTTC. Its translation is CACRGGGGETQYF.

The rearrangement links TRBV5-1 to TRBJ2-5; 10 bases are a match to TRBD1. The CDR3 is made up of 16 amino acids. V was pared by 4 bases and J by 6 bases, with 12 bases of the junction left unmatched. Looked up from germline, CDR1 is SGHRS and CDR2 is YFSETQ. CDR3 nucleotide sequence: TGCGCCAGCAGCCTATCGACAGGGGGCTCGACAAAGACCCAGTACTTC. Translating gives CASSLSTGGSTKTQYF.

The CDR3 nucleotides read TGTGCCAGCACTGGGACTCCTTGGGCGACCCAGTACTTC. Protein sequence: CASTGTPWATQYF. The genes are TRBV28 and TRBJ2-5, with D tentatively TRBD2 (6 bases). The germline CDR1 and CDR2 sequences are MDHEN and SYDVKM. The CDR3 contains 13 residues. V was shortened by 7 bases and J by 7 bases, with 16 bases between the two germline ends.

The rearrangement joins TRBV21-1 to TRBJ2-7; no check of the table's D call, TRBD2, against the DNA was made. TRBV21-1 corresponds to a pseudogene. The CDR3 sequence is 15 residues long. The CDR3 here is CASSKEPGTPYEQYF. In nucleotides, the CDR3 is TGTGCCAGCAGCAAAGAACCAGGGACTCCCTACGAGCAGTACTTC.

CDR3 DNA sequence: TGTGCCAGCAGTTTATCGCCTAGCGGGGGGGCAACAGATACGCAGTATTTT. It encodes CASSLSPSGGATDTQYF. The chain carries TRBV27 and TRBJ2-3; the match to TRBD2 covers 12 bases. CDR1 and CDR2 (germline): MNHEY, SMNVEV (reference sequence). J lost 3 bases, V lost 0 bases, and 4 bases had no gene match. This CDR3 is built from 17 residues.

J is TRBJ2-1 and V is TRBV20-1; D may be TRBD2 (6 bases). The CDR3 spans 11 residues. Per germline, CDR1 DFQATT and CDR2 SNEGSKA (reference sequence). The germline V and J ends were trimmed by 6 bases and 7 bases, with 10 bases remaining between them. The CDR3 DNA reads as TGCAGTGCCGAGAGCGGGAATGAGCAGTTCTTC. Its protein product is CSAESGNEQFF.

The chain has TRBV11-2 and TRBJ1-1; D remains unclear. This CDR3 comprises 13 residues. The V and J ends lost 0 bases and 8 bases respectively, with 10 bases between them. Per germline, CDR1 SGHAT and CDR2 FQNNGV. The CDR3 coding sequence is TGTGCCAGCAGCTTAGATAATGACATCGAAGCTTTCTTT. This sequence encodes CASSLDNDIEAFF.

This rearrangement joins TRBV7-2 to TRBJ2-3; 8 bases line up with TRBD2. Per germline, CDR1 SGHTA and CDR2 FQGNSA. V was pared by 0 bases and J by 1 base, with 0 bases of the junction left unmatched. The CDR3 has 15 amino acids. The CDR3 nucleotides are TGTGCCAGCAGCTTAGCAGCGGGGGGCACAGATACGCAGTATTTT. It is translated as CASSLAAGGTDTQYF.

V is TRBV6-5 and J is TRBJ2-3, with a tentative D call TRBD1 (6 bases). This CDR3 comprises 15 residues. Germline values: CDR1 MNHEY, CDR2 SVGAGI. Between the trimmed V and J ends, which lost 6 bases and 2 bases, there was a span of 15 bases. CDR3 protein: CASSYQGKDTDTQYF. CDR3 in DNA: TGTGCCAGCAGCTACCAGGGGAAAGACACAGATACGCAGTATTTT.

The chain joins TRBV19 to TRBJ1-5; D may be TRBD1 (5 bases). The CDR3 has 17 amino acids. Trimming stripped 7 bases from V and 2 bases from J, with 21 bases between. The V gene's germline CDR1 is LNHDA and CDR2 SQIVND (reference sequence). The CDR3 DNA follows: TGTGCCAGTACCCCCTCCGGGGGGGTCTTGGGCAATCAGCCCCAGCATTTT. Translation: CASTPSGGVLGNQPQHF.

Here the CDR3 DNA reads TGTGCCAGTAACCACGGGAATTCACCCCTCCACTTT. Its protein product is CASNHGNSPLHF. This chain uses TRBV19 with TRBJ1-6, with D hard to call. Germline CDR1 LNHDA, CDR2 SQIVND (reference sequence). V shed 7 bases and J shed 7 bases, with 8 bases lying between them. The CDR3 is 12 residues long.

V usage is TRBV5-1 and J usage is TRBJ2-1, with 10 bases lining up with TRBD2. V lost 2 bases to trimming and J lost 8 bases; unmatched junction nucleotides: 4. This CDR3 is built from 14 residues. The germline gives CDR1 SGHRS, CDR2 YFSETQ. Written as DNA, the CDR3 is TGCGCCAGCAGCTTATTCGGGACTAGCGATGAGCAGTTCTTC. Its translation: CASSLFGTSDEQFF.